Sequencing of this TCR beta chain was carried out in a study of cytomegalovirus exposure and HLA in healthy donors. Across the whole study: Drawn from HLA-typed donors, 80 million to 100 million unique TCRs were held in an early data release. General study results and limits: Several V segments, TRBV6-2 and TRBV6-3 among them, could not be told apart and were dropped. CMV antigen specificity was confirmed in vitro for three CMV-associated chains. In an earlier analysis, in some 540 donors, most V segments appeared productive either ~87% or ~30% of the time.

CDR1 and CDR2 from the germline V gene are SGHDT and YYEEEE. The CDR3 covers 16 residues. V trimming: 6 bases; J trimming: 6 bases; junction bases outside the gene matches: 7. A note on this clone: Its antigen is not identified.

In the PCR, 60 Vbeta and 13 Jbeta primers were used. The method was immunoSEQ multiplex PCR; TCRdb's version includes in-frame clones alone and lacks a portion of them. The repertoire holds about 150,000 clones, with approximately 81% as singletons. The sample was PBMCs. The chain carries TRBV5-6 and TRBJ2-2, with 14 bases lining up with TRBD2. This receptor was taken from a woman in her forties in good health and CMV-seropositive. CDR3 sequence (DNA): TGTGCCAGCAACCGACTAGCGGGGGGGCCTCCCGGGGAGCTGTTTTTT. It specifies CASNRLAGGPPGELFF.